The 16 T cell receptor beta chains below all came from one sample that was sequenced in a study of blood T cell repertoires in COVID-19. Using immunoSEQ multiplex PCR, the repertoire was profiled, and TCRdb retains in-frame clones only, with some absent. Of about 82,000 clones in the sample, around 82% are singletons; the top ten hold about a third. Sequences were obtained from peripheral blood. The origin of the receptors is a man aged 55 to 70 with COVID-19, enrolled during active disease.

This clone was observed a single time. The chain uses TRBV5-1 and TRBJ2-2; 13 bases match TRBD2. The CDR3 loop spans 15 amino acids. The V segment lost 7 bases and the J segment 11 bases; nucleotides outside the gene matches: 11. Germline-derived CDR1 and CDR2 are SGHRS and YFSETQ. CDR3 DNA sequence: TGCGCCAGCGCGACCGGGACTAGCGGGGTGGTCGAGCTGTTTTTT. The encoded protein is CASATGTSGVVELFF.

The chain recombines TRBV29-1 with TRBJ2-3; D may be TRBD1 (5 bases). The CDR3 runs 12 residues. Germline lookup yields CDR1 SQVTM and CDR2 ANQGSEA. Deletions cut 2 bases from V and 3 bases from J, with 6 bases between. The CDR3 reads CSVEQGTDTQYF. CDR3 sequence (DNA): TGCAGCGTTGAACAGGGAACAGATACGCAGTATTTT.

The chain employs TRBV12-3 or TRBV12-4 and TRBJ1-2; 10 bases agree with TRBD1. The CDR3 contains 13 residues. J gave up 7 bases and V 5 bases, and 4 bases lay outside the gene matches. The DNA of the CDR3 is TGTGCCAGCAGTCCCGGACAGGGGGTTGGCTACACCTTC. It yields the protein CASSPGQGVGYTF.

The rearrangement joins TRBV7-8 to TRBJ1-4; no reliable D call. The germline V gene encodes CDR1 SGHVS and CDR2 FQNEAQ. V lost 2 bases and J 7 bases, leaving 14 bases between the germline ends. The CDR3 spans 15 residues. The CDR3 region is CASSLNRLGGEKLFF. The CDR3 DNA follows: TGTGCCAGCAGCTTAAATAGGTTGGGAGGTGAAAAACTGTTTTTT.

This chain joins TRBV5-4 and TRBJ2-1; 7 bases are a match to TRBD1. The germline gives CDR1 SGHNT, CDR2 YYREEE (reference sequence). The ends lost 6 bases at V and 7 bases at J; junction bases unmatched: 4. The CDR3 has 12 residues. CDR3 coding DNA: TGTGCCAGCAACCGGGACAGAAATGAGCAGTTCTTC. This translates into CASNRDRNEQFF.

This sequence joins TRBV25-1 and TRBJ2-5; 7 positions match TRBD2. V lost 3 bases to trimming and J lost 3 bases; unmatched junction nucleotides: 7. The CDR3 contains 15 residues. CDR1 is MGHDK and CDR2 is SYGVNS in the germline V gene. The DNA for the CDR3 is TGTGCCAGCAGTGATTTTGGCGGGGGAAAAGAGACCCAGTACTTC. It encodes CASSDFGGGKETQYF. Full variable domain (outside the CDR3, taken from reference TRBV25-1 and TRBJ2-5): EADIYQTPRYLVIGTGKKITLECSQTMGHDKMYWYQQDPGMELHLIHYSYGVNSTEKGDLSSESTVSRIRTEHFPLTLESARPSHTSQYLCASSDFGGGKETQYFGPGTRLLVL.

The V call is TRBV15, the J call TRBJ2-7, with TRBD1 identical over 11 bases. Germline CDR1 reads LNHNV; CDR2 reads YYDKDF (reference sequence). The CDR3 contains 17 residues. V trimming: 1 base; J trimming: 4 bases; junction bases outside the gene matches: 9. CDR3 nucleotide sequence: TGTGCCACCAGCAGAGTTCGGGGCGGGACAGGGGGTTACGAGCAGTACTTC. This sequence encodes CATSRVRGGTGGYEQYF.

Comments on this clone: The same CDR3 can be traced to other DNA sequences in this sample. The chain employs TRBV9 and TRBJ2-5; 8 nucleotides line up with TRBD2. CDR1 is SGDLS and CDR2 is YYNGEE in the germline V gene. With V trimmed by 0 bases and J by 0 bases, 4 bases remained unmatched. CDR3 length: 16 amino acids. The CDR3 sequence: CASSVEPSGYQETQYF. CDR3 in DNA: TGTGCCAGCAGCGTAGAACCTAGCGGGTACCAAGAGACCCAGTACTTC.

The CDR3 here is CASSYDTRGSYNEQFF. The CDR3 nucleotides are TGTGCCAGCAGTTACGATACCAGGGGCTCCTACAATGAGCAGTTCTTC. The V gene is TRBV6-5, the J gene TRBJ2-1; D perhaps matches TRBD1 (6 bases). Germline CDR1 is MNHEY and CDR2 is SVGAGI. Trimming shortened V by 2 bases and J by 0 bases, and 11 bases separated the two germline ends. CDR3 size: 16 residues.

This clone came up once. The chain is built from TRBV2 and TRBJ1-1; D gene ambiguous. Germline V CDR1 and CDR2: SNHLY, FYNNEI. The V gene lost 6 bases and the J gene lost 6 bases, with 5 bases spanning the gap. The CDR3 totals 10 residues. This chain's CDR3 is CASRGAEAFF. The CDR3 DNA follows: TGTGCCAGCAGGGGCGCTGAAGCTTTCTTT.

This chain connects TRBV10-3 to TRBJ1-1, with a weak D call TRBD1 (6 bases). Germline-derived CDR1 and CDR2 are ENHRY and SYGVKD. The CDR3 consists of 14 residues. Trimming cost V 6 bases and J 0 bases, with 11 bases left between them. Written as DNA, the CDR3 is TGTGCCATCAGCCGACAGGCCATGAACACTGAAGCTTTCTTT. Translating gives CAISRQAMNTEAFF.

The chain is built from TRBV7-3 and TRBJ2-4, with 10 bases matching TRBD2. The V gene's germline CDR1 is SGHTA and CDR2 FQGTGA. Germline trimming cut 2 bases from V and 5 bases from J; bases unmatched to any gene: 12. The CDR3 extends over 18 amino acids. CDR3 sequence: CASSLASGGAEGENIQYF. Here the CDR3 DNA reads TGTGCCAGCAGCTTAGCGAGCGGGGGGGCCGAAGGCGAAAACATTCAGTACTTC.

V usage is TRBV5-1 and J usage is TRBJ2-7; tentatively, D is TRBD2 (5 bases). Germline V gene sequence: CDR1 SGHRS, CDR2 YFSETQ. The length of the CDR3 is 13 residues. Trimming cost V 4 bases and J 2 bases, with 10 bases left between them. The CDR3: CASSHGETYEQYF. CDR3 coding DNA: TGCGCCAGCAGCCACGGGGAAACCTACGAGCAGTACTTC.

The DNA for the CDR3 is TGTGCCAGCAGCTTAGGCGGGTACGATGAGCAGTTCTTC. This sequence encodes CASSLGGYDEQFF. The chain employs TRBV11-3 and TRBJ2-1, with D maybe TRBD2 (5 bases). CDR1 is SGHNT and CDR2 is YENEEA in the germline V gene. V was shortened by 1 base and J by 8 bases, with 9 bases between the two germline ends. The CDR3 has 13 amino acids.

This chain joins TRBV7-3 and TRBJ1-4, with D perhaps matching TRBD1 (6 bases). Germline assignment: CDR1 SGHTA and CDR2 FQGTGA. The CDR3 runs to 14 residues. V was pared by 5 bases and J by 8 bases, with 15 bases between. The CDR3 DNA is TGTGCCAGCAGCCCCTACAGGGCGAGCGAAAAACTGTTTTTT. Amino acid sequence: CASSPYRASEKLFF.

The rearrangement joins TRBV19 to TRBJ1-1; no reliable D call. V dropped 9 bases and J dropped 1 base, with 3 bases sitting between them. The CDR3 has 10 amino acids. Looked up from germline, CDR1 is LNHDA and CDR2 is SQIVND (reference sequence). DNA of the CDR3: TGTGCCAGCGGGAACACTGAAGCTTTCTTT. Amino acid sequence: CASGNTEAFF.